These 10 T cell receptor beta chains came from one sample sequenced in a study of blood T cell repertoires in COVID-19. Libraries were prepared by immunoSEQ multiplex PCR; TCRdb keeps only in-frame clonotypes and omits some of them. The repertoire holds hundreds of thousands of clones, with around 87% as singletons. Sequenced: peripheral blood. Receptors originate from a woman aged 50 to 60 with COVID-19, enrolled during active disease.

The V and J genes are TRBV5-1 and TRBJ2-4; the match to TRBD1 covers 7 bases. The J segment lost 5 bases and the V segment lost 4 bases, leaving 12 bases of the junction unmatched. Germline V gene data show CDR1 as SGHRS and CDR2 as YFSETQ. CDR3 length equals 16 residues. Here the CDR3 DNA reads TGCGCCAGCAGCCAACACCTAACCGGGACAGAAAACATTCAGTACTTC. Residues: CASSQHLTGTENIQYF.

This clone was found a few times. This rearrangement joins TRBV7-9 to TRBJ1-1, with TRBD1 matching 7 bases. CDR1 is SEHNR and CDR2 is FQNEAQ in the germline V gene (reference sequence). This CDR3 spans 14 amino acids. V was pared by 5 bases and J by 0 bases, with 3 bases of the junction left unmatched. CDR3: CASSQDRVNTEAFF. The CDR3 nucleotides are TGTGCCAGCAGCCAAGACAGGGTGAACACTGAAGCTTTCTTT.

The V and J genes are TRBV28 and TRBJ1-1; a weak D match, TRBD1 (5 bases). Trimming stripped 5 bases from V and 10 bases from J, with 11 bases between. This CDR3 spans 11 amino acids. The V gene's germline CDR1 is MDHEN and CDR2 SYDVKM. CDR3 DNA sequence: TGTGCCAGCAGTAAGGGGCTCGGAGCTTTCTTT. It codes for CASSKGLGAFF.

This chain connects TRBV5-4 to TRBJ2-1, with 9 bases matching TRBD1. Germline-derived CDR1 and CDR2 are SGHNT and YYREEE (reference sequence). The CDR3 has 14 residues. With V trimmed by 5 bases and J by 6 bases, 6 bases remained unmatched. Written as DNA, the CDR3 is TGTGCCAGCAGTTACCGGGACAGGGTCAATGAGCAGTTCTTC. It yields the protein CASSYRDRVNEQFF. Complete variable domain (other parts from reference TRBV5-4 and TRBJ2-1): ETGVTQSPTHLIKTRGQQVTLRCSSQSGHNTVSWYQQALGQGPQFIFQYYREEENGRGNFPPRFSGLQFPNYSSELNVNALELDDSALYLCASSYRDRVNEQFFGPGTRLTVL.

The rearrangement joins TRBV29-1 to TRBJ2-7, with D possibly being TRBD1 (5 bases). The CDR3 extends over 12 amino acids. Trimming pared 6 bases from V and 2 bases from J, leaving 11 bases between. Per the germline V gene, CDR1 is SQVTM and CDR2 is ANQGSEA. For the CDR3, the DNA is TGCAGCGTCCGAGACAGTCCCTACGAGCAGTACTTC. Amino acid sequence: CSVRDSPYEQYF.

The chain links TRBV4-2 to TRBJ2-1; weak D call: TRBD2 (6 bases). Trimming left V 1 base short and J 7 bases short, with 11 bases between. Germline V lookup: CDR1 LGHNA, CDR2 YNFKEQ. This CDR3 has 14 amino acids. For the CDR3, the DNA is TGTGCCAGCAGCCAAGTTGGCGGGGTAAATGAGCAGTTCTTC. Residues: CASSQVGGVNEQFF.

The chain has TRBV11-3 and TRBJ1-5; TRBD1 matches 7 bases. Looked up from germline, CDR1 is SGHNT and CDR2 is YENEEA. There are 16 residues in the CDR3. The ends lost 0 bases at V and 3 bases at J; junction bases unmatched: 5. CDR3 protein: CASSLDEGAYNQPQHF. The CDR3, as DNA: TGTGCCAGCAGCTTAGACGAGGGGGCCTACAATCAGCCCCAGCATTTT.

The V gene is TRBV19, the J gene TRBJ2-1; 10 positions match TRBD1. The trim removed 3 bases at V and 8 bases at J, leaving 1 base unmatched. The CDR3 runs to 13 residues. Germline CDR1 and CDR2: LNHDA and SQIVND (reference sequence). In DNA form, the CDR3 reads TGTGCCAGTAGTATCGGGACAGGGGATGAGCAGTTCTTC. Translated: CASSIGTGDEQFF.

This clone was found once. The chain carries TRBV25-1 and TRBJ1-1; TRBD1 is a possible D gene (5 bases). The CDR3 is 11 residues long. V was pared by 6 bases and J by 6 bases, with 8 bases between. Per germline, CDR1 MGHDK and CDR2 SYGVNS. In DNA, the CDR3 is TGTGCCAGCAGGGGGGGAGCTGAAGCTTTCTTT. Translation: CASRGGAEAFF.

Only a few counts were recorded for this clone. The CDR3 here is CASSNRDRGGRYGYTF. The CDR3 nucleotides are TGTGCCAGCAGTAACCGGGACAGGGGGGGCCGATATGGCTACACCTTC. V is TRBV2 and J is TRBJ1-2; 11 bases agree with TRBD1. Trimming cost V 5 bases and J 5 bases; bases outside gene matches: 10. The CDR3 sequence is 16 residues long. From germline, CDR1 is SNHLY and CDR2 FYNNEI.